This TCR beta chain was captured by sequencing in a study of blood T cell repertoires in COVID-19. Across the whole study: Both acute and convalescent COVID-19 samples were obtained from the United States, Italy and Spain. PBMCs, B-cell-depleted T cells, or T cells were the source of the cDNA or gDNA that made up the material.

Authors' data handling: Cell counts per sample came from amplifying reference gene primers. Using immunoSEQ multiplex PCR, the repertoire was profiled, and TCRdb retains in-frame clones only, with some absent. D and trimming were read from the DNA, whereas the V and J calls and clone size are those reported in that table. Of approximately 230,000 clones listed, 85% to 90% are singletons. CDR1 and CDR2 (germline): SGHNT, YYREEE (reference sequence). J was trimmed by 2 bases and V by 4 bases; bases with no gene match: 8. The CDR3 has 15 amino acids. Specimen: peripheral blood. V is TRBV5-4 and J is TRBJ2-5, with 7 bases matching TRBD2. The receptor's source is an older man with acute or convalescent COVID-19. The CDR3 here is CASSRKLATQETQYF. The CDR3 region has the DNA TGTGCCAGCAGCCGAAAACTAGCGACACAAGAGACCCAGTACTTC.